A single T cell receptor (beta chain) is shown here with its context. Its antigen remains unidentified. Germline V CDR1 and CDR2: ENHRY, SYGVKD. V was pared by 6 bases and J by 4 bases, with 7 bases between. The CDR3 extends over 12 amino acids. This sample was taken from a study of yellow fever vaccine responses in identical twins. Study outcomes and limitations: Reported findings indicate that twins' vaccine T cell responses seemed partially convergent, partially personalized.

From the RT-PCR reads, TCRdb called clonotypes with MiXCR, one entry per CDR3 protein. The table lists around 16,000 distinct CDR3 sequences, approximately 78% of them singletons, with more than 1.5% in the top ten. The chain is built from TRBV10-3 and TRBJ1-5; D is uncertain. The sequencing here drew on T cells from blood (PBMCs), unsorted or a sorted subset (not recorded which), taken before or after yellow fever vaccination (not recorded which). This TCR came from a woman between 18 and 29 years old who received the yellow fever vaccine. CDR3 nucleotide sequence: TGTGCCATCAGGGAAAATAATCAGCCCCAGCATTTT. Translated: CAIRENNQPQHF.